A single sample gave rise to the 18 T cell receptor beta chains below, sequenced in a study of human T cells and chemical hapten exposure. Specified time point: patch test 3, about 24 weeks after DPC sensitization. As to treatment: therapeutic diphenylcyclopropenone sensitization with weekly scalp DPC. One entry per CDR3 protein results from TCRdb running MiXCR on the RACE reads. The sample records some 89,000 distinct CDR3 sequences, roughly a quarter being singletons. The source material was whole blood, sampled in connection with sensitization to the hapten diphenylcyclopropenone (DPC). The receptors stem from a middle-aged man with alopecia areata. Some clones in this sample may be carry-over from other donors' samples.

This clonotype was observed a few times. This sequence joins TRBV4-3 and TRBJ1-2, with D unresolved. Trimming left V 3 bases short and J 6 bases short, with 20 bases between. The V gene's germline CDR1 is LGHNA and CDR2 YSLEER. This CDR3 has 16 residues. This CDR3 is CASSHPTLSPGNGYTF. In DNA, the CDR3 is TGCGCCAGCAGCCACCCTACTCTCTCGCCGGGCAATGGCTACACCTTC.

Only a few counts were recorded for this clonotype. The chain joins TRBV15 to TRBJ1-5; 10 bases agree with TRBD1. The CDR3 is made up of 14 amino acids. With 8 bases clipped from V and 0 bases from J, the junction kept 1 base outside the gene matches. CDR1 is LNHNV and CDR2 is YYDKDF in the germline V gene (reference sequence). CDR3 in amino acids: CATRQGASNQPQHF. For the CDR3, the DNA is TGTGCCACCCGACAGGGGGCTAGCAATCAGCCCCAGCATTTT.

This clonotype showed up just a few times. The V gene is TRBV9, the J gene TRBJ2-5; 7 nucleotides line up with TRBD2. With V trimmed by 4 bases and J by 5 bases, 5 bases remained unmatched. The CDR3 spans 13 residues. Germline CDR1 SGDLS, CDR2 YYNGEE. Here the CDR3 reads CASSTGLRETQYF. The DNA for the CDR3 is TGTGCCAGCAGCACGGGACTACGGGAGACCCAGTACTTC. The entire variable domain, with the rest obtained from reference TRBV9 and TRBJ2-5, is as follows: DSGVTQTPKHLITATGQRVTLRCSPRSGDLSVYWYQQSLDQGLQFLIQYYNGEERAKGNILERFSAQQFPDLHSELNLSSLELGDSALYFCASSTGLRETQYFGPGTRLLVL.

The CDR3 is CASKRTDMNTEAFF. The DNA for the CDR3 is TGTGCCAGCAAGCGGACAGACATGAACACTGAAGCTTTCTTT. The chain has TRBV2 and TRBJ1-1, with D possibly matching TRBD1 (6 bases). Germline CDR1 is SNHLY and CDR2 is FYNNEI. V was trimmed by 7 bases and J by 0 bases, leaving 12 bases between them. The CDR3 has 14 residues.

The chain has TRBV27 and TRBJ1-6; 7 positions agree with TRBD1. The V and J ends lost 5 bases and 2 bases, in that order; junction bases with no gene match: 3. Germline V gene sequence: CDR1 MNHEY, CDR2 SMNVEV (reference sequence). The CDR3 is 15 residues long. The CDR3 nucleotides are TGTGCCAGCAGTCCGACAGGGCCCTATAATTCACCCCTCCACTTT. It yields the protein CASSPTGPYNSPLHF.

This clonotype was recorded once. This chain connects TRBV7-3 to TRBJ1-6, with D possibly being TRBD1 (6 bases). This CDR3 comprises 14 residues. Per germline, CDR1 SGHTA and CDR2 FQGTGA. CDR3 coding DNA: TGTATGGGGGGGCCGAGCTCCTATAATTCACCCCTCCACTTT. Its translation: CMGGPSSYNSPLHF.

This clonotype is medium-sized. This chain joins TRBV3-1 and TRBJ1-1; 7 bases fit TRBD1. Trimming cost V 1 base and J 0 bases; bases outside gene matches: 5. The germline CDR1 and CDR2 sequences are LGHDT and YNNKEL (reference sequence). This CDR3 region has 16 residues. This CDR3 is CASSQATGALNTEAFF. The CDR3 bases are TGTGCCAGCAGCCAAGCCACAGGGGCACTGAACACTGAAGCTTTCTTT.

The chain links TRBV6-5 to TRBJ2-5; D is undetermined. The CDR3 is made up of 14 amino acids. The germline V gene has CDR1 MNHEY and CDR2 SVGAGI. Between the trimmed V and J ends, which lost 6 bases and 7 bases, there was a span of 18 bases. In DNA, the CDR3 is TGTGCCAGCAGCCCCATGATCAGTCAGCTGACCCAGTACTTC. Translation: CASSPMISQLTQYF.

A word on this clonotype: Just one base apart from a much larger clone, this may be a read error. The J gene is TRBJ2-2, the V gene TRBV12-3 or TRBV12-4; D not resolved. Trimming removed 4 bases from V and 5 bases from J, with 2 bases in between. The CDR3 runs to 11 residues. The CDR3: CASSWTGELFF. The CDR3, as DNA: TGTGCCAGCAGTTGGACCGGGGAGCTGTTTTTT.

V gene TRBV20-1 combines with J gene TRBJ2-1; TRBD1 agrees at 9 bases. The CDR3 runs to 15 residues. Unmatched junction bases numbered 4, after V lost 1 base and J lost 3 bases. Per germline, CDR1 DFQATT and CDR2 SNEGSKA (reference sequence). The CDR3 reads CSARVRDRDYNEQFF. The CDR3, as DNA: TGCAGTGCTAGAGTCCGGGACAGGGACTACAATGAGCAGTTCTTC.

The chain combines TRBV15 with TRBJ1-5; perhaps TRBD1 as D (5 bases). This CDR3 region has 15 residues. The ends were cut back, 0 bases at V and 2 bases at J, with 8 bases in the middle. Germline V gives CDR1 LNHNV, CDR2 YYDKDF (reference sequence). Written as DNA, the CDR3 is TGTGCCACCAGCAGAGATAAGGGACGCAATCAGCCCCAGCATTTT. This codes for CATSRDKGRNQPQHF.

This clonotype was picked up a small number of times. V is TRBV9 and J is TRBJ2-3, with TRBD2 matching over 15 bases. This CDR3 has 16 residues. Per germline, CDR1 SGDLS and CDR2 YYNGEE. With V trimmed by 2 bases and J by 6 bases, 4 bases remained unmatched. CDR3 loop: CASSVRTSGRGDTQYF. For the CDR3, the DNA is TGTGCCAGCAGCGTGAGGACTAGCGGGAGGGGGGATACGCAGTATTTT. The entire variable domain, with the rest obtained from reference TRBV9 and TRBJ2-3, is as follows: DSGVTQTPKHLITATGQRVTLRCSPRSGDLSVYWYQQSLDQGLQFLIQYYNGEERAKGNILERFSAQQFPDLHSELNLSSLELGDSALYFCASSVRTSGRGDTQYFGPGTRLTVL.

The CDR3 nucleotides are TGTGCCAGCAGCTTTAGTAGTAGGCTCACAGATACGCAGTATTTT. It is translated as CASSFSSRLTDTQYF. The genes are TRBV7-2 and TRBJ2-3, with D unresolved. Germline lookup yields CDR1 SGHTA and CDR2 FQGNSA. V dropped 3 bases and J dropped 2 bases, with 12 bases sitting between them. CDR3 length: 15 amino acids.

This clonotype has more than one count but fewer than ten. V and J are TRBV6-2 or TRBV6-3 and TRBJ2-1, with 13 bases identical to TRBD2. Per the germline V gene, CDR1 is MNHEY and CDR2 is SVGEGT. The CDR3 contains 15 residues. Trimming removed 4 bases from V and 6 bases from J; junction bases left unmatched: 3. The CDR3 DNA reads TGTGCCAGCAGTTCGGGACTAGCGGGACCCAATGAGCAGTTCTTC. Protein product: CASSSGLAGPNEQFF.

The chain couples TRBV13 to TRBJ2-2; no definite D call. V was shortened by 2 bases and J by 2 bases, with 9 bases between the two germline ends. The CDR3 length is 15 residues. The germline gives CDR1 PRHDT, CDR2 FYEKMQ (reference sequence). As DNA, the CDR3 is TGTGCCAGCAGCTTAAGACTTCCAAACACCGGGGAGCTGTTTTTT. This codes for CASSLRLPNTGELFF. Variable domain in full (rest from reference TRBV13 and TRBJ2-2): AAGVIQSPRHLIKEKRETATLKCYPIPRHDTVYWYQQGPGQDPQFLISFYEKMQSDKGSIPDRFSAQQFSDYHSELNMSSLELGDSALYFCASSLRLPNTGELFFGEGSRLTVL.

The chain has TRBV20-1 and TRBJ2-7, with TRBD2 matching over 9 bases. From germline, CDR1 is DFQATT and CDR2 SNEGSKA (reference sequence). With V trimmed by 1 base and J by 2 bases, 6 bases remained unmatched. This CDR3 has 15 amino acids. CDR3 DNA sequence: TGCAGTGCTAGAGGAACTAGCGGGCCCACCTACGAGCAGTACTTC. It yields the protein CSARGTSGPTYEQYF.

The gene calls are TRBV4-3 and TRBJ2-7; 9 bases match TRBD1. This CDR3 is 16 amino acids long. With 4 bases clipped from V and 1 base from J, the junction kept 8 bases outside the gene matches. Per the germline V gene, CDR1 is LGHNA and CDR2 is YSLEER. CDR3 region: CASSPHSGTGSYEQYF. CDR3 DNA: TGCGCCAGCAGCCCACACTCCGGGACAGGGTCCTACGAGCAGTACTTC.

This clonotype turned up a few times. The rearrangement uses TRBV27 and TRBJ2-6; a possible D gene is TRBD1 (6 bases). The germline V gene has CDR1 MNHEY and CDR2 SMNVEV (reference sequence). CDR3 length: 15 residues. The V and J ends lost 5 bases and 4 bases respectively, with 12 bases between them. CDR3 DNA sequence: TGTGCCAGCAGTCCTACAGGGACCGGGGCCAACGTCCTGACTTTC. It translates to CASSPTGTGANVLTF.